Below, 8 T cell receptor beta chains from the same sample are listed, as sequenced in a study of beta chain features in type 1 diabetes (dated by TCRdb to the late 2010s). For these receptors, no antigen is known. General conclusions and limits of the study: Type 1 diabetes patients showed a moderate but significant shortening of TCRB CDR3 length in all four CD4+ subsets.

Libraries were prepared through the immunoSEQ multiplex PCR assay. The entire amount of isolated RNA was reverse transcribed using the High Capacity cDNA Reverse Transcription Kit, so the sequenced TCRB transcripts were expressed ones. This is the immuneACCESS table as TCRdb keeps it, with only in-frame sequences that have V and J called. A part of the clones is gone; compared with another copy, unresolved V genes explain less than half, and the rest is unexplained. Within this sample are 130,000 or so clones, with around 15% of them counted one time only. The ten top clones hold about 2.5% of the sample. The sequencing sample was made of central memory CD4+ T cells from blood. Receptors originate from a man aged 25-40 years with type 1 diabetes.

The rearrangement joins TRBV9 to TRBJ1-3, with unresolved D. V lost 2 bases and J lost 0, with 9 bases in between. The CDR3 has 15 amino acids. The germline gives CDR1 SGDLS, CDR2 YYNGEE. In DNA form, the CDR3 reads TGTGCCAGCAGCGTTTCGGATCTCTCTGGAAACACCATATATTTT. This codes for CASSVSDLSGNTIYF.

This sequence joins TRBV7-9 and TRBJ1-1; 9 bases agree with TRBD1. CDR3 size: 15 residues. V was pared by 3 bases and J by 0 bases, with 2 bases of the junction left unmatched. Germline loops: CDR1 SEHNR, CDR2 FQNEAQ (reference sequence). The CDR3 DNA reads TGTGCCAGCAGCTTGGGGACAGGGATGAACACTGAAGCTTTCTTT. It yields the protein CASSLGTGMNTEAFF.

This clone has just a few counts. V usage is TRBV11-2 and J usage is TRBJ2-2; D remains ambiguous. CDR1 and CDR2 (germline): SGHAT, FQNNGV. CDR3 length equals 14 residues. V lost 6 bases and J lost 0, with 8 bases in between. The CDR3 reads CASRIAANTGELFF. The CDR3 nucleotides are TGTGCCAGCAGGATAGCAGCGAACACCGGGGAGCTGTTTTTT.

There are a few counts of this clone. V usage is TRBV19 and J usage is TRBJ1-2; the D is unclear. This CDR3 is built from 13 residues. The germline V and J ends were trimmed by 3 bases and 7 bases, with 12 bases remaining between them. CDR1 and CDR2 (germline): LNHDA, SQIVND (reference sequence). CDR3 in amino acids: CASSIGLERGYTF. Written as DNA, the CDR3 is TGTGCCAGTAGTATTGGACTGGAGCGTGGCTACACCTTC.

This clone was observed many times. V and J are TRBV6-6 and TRBJ2-5; D call uncertain. Germline V gene sequence: CDR1 MNHNY, CDR2 SVGAGI (reference sequence). The CDR3 is made up of 13 amino acids. Trimming cost V 6 bases and J 6 bases, with 14 bases left between them. DNA for the CDR3: TGTGCCAGCAGCCCTTTAACGCAGAAGACCCAGTACTTC. Its translation is CASSPLTQKTQYF.

Note on this clone: Since a much larger clone is just one base distant, this may be a read error. The same CDR3 also results from other DNA sequences found in this sample. The rearrangement links TRBV9 to TRBJ2-2; D is perhaps TRBD2 (6 bases). The V and J ends lost 4 bases and 4 bases respectively, with 20 bases between them. The germline gives CDR1 SGDLS, CDR2 YYNGEE. The CDR3 loop spans 17 amino acids. This CDR3 is CASSLSGGVPLTGELFF. The CDR3, as DNA: TGTGCCAGCAGCCTAAGTGGCGGGGTACCCCTCACCGGGGAGCTGTTTTTT.

Ten or more counts support this clone. This sequence joins TRBV19 and TRBJ2-4; the D is unclear. The CDR3 extends over 15 amino acids. Trimming took 1 base from V and 2 from J, leaving 9 bases between them. CDR1 and CDR2 (germline): LNHDA, SQIVND (reference sequence). CDR3 residues: CASSIVKITKNIQYF. DNA for the CDR3: TGTGCCAGTAGTATAGTAAAGATAACCAAAAACATTCAGTACTTC.

This clone appeared a few times. This rearrangement joins TRBV14 to TRBJ2-2; D call uncertain. Trimming took off 2 bases at V and 0 bases at J, with 1 base between the two ends. Looked up from germline, CDR1 is SGHDN and CDR2 is FVKESK. There are 13 residues in the CDR3. CDR3 loop: CASSQTNTGELFF. CDR3 DNA sequence: TGTGCCAGCAGCCAAACGAACACCGGGGAGCTGTTTTTT.